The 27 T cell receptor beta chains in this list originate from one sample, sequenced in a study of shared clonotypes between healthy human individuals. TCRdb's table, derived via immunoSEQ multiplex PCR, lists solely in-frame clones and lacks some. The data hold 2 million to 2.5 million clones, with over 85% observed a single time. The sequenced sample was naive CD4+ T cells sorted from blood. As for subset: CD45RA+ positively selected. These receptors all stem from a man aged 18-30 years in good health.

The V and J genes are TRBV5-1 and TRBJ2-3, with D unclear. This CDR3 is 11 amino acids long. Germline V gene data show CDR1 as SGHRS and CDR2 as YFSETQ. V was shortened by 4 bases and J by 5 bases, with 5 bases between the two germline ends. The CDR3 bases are TGCGCCAGCAGCACCATAGATACGCAGTATTTT. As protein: CASSTIDTQYF.

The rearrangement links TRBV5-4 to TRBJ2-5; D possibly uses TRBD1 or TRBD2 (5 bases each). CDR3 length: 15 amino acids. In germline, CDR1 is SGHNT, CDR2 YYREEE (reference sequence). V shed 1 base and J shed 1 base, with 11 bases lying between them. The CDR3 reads CASSLRRGAQETQYF. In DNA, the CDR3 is TGTGCCAGCAGCTTGAGGAGAGGGGCCCAAGAGACCCAGTACTTC.

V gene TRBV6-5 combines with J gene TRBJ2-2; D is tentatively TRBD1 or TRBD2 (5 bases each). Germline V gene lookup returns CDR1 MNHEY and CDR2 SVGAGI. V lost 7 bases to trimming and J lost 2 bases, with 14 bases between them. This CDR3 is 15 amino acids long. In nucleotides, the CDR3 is TGTGCCAGCACCCCTTTGGGGGTCAACACCGGGGAGCTGTTTTTT. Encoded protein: CASTPLGVNTGELFF.

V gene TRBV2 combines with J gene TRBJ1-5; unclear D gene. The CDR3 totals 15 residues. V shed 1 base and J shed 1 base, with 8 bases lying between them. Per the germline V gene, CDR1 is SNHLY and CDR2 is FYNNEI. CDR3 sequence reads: CASSEGRVSNQPQHF. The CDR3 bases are TGTGCCAGCAGTGAAGGGAGGGTGAGCAATCAGCCCCAGCATTTT.

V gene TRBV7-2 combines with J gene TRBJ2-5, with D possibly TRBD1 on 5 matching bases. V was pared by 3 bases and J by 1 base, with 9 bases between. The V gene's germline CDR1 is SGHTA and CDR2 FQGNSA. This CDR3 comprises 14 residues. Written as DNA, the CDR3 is TGTGCCAGCAGCTTTACAGGTTCCCAAGAGACCCAGTACTTC. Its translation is CASSFTGSQETQYF.

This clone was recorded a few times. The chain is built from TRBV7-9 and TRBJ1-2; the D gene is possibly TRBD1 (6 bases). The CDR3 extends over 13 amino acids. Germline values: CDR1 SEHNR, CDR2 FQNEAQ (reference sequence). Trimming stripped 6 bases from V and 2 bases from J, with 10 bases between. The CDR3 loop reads CASSPGANYGYTF. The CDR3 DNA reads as TGTGCCAGCAGTCCAGGGGCCAACTATGGCTACACCTTC.

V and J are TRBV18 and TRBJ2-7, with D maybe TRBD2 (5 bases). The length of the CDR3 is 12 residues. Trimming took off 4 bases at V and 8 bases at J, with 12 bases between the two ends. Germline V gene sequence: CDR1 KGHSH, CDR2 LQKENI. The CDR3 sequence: CASSLDLFQQYF. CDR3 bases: TGTGCCAGCTCACTGGACTTGTTCCAGCAGTACTTC. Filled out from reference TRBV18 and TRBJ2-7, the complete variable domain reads NAGVMQNPRHLVRRRGQEARLRCSPMKGHSHVYWYRQLPEEGLKFMVYLQKENIIDESGMPKERFSAEFPKEGPSILRIQQVVRGDSAAYFCASSLDLFQQYFGPGTRLTVT.

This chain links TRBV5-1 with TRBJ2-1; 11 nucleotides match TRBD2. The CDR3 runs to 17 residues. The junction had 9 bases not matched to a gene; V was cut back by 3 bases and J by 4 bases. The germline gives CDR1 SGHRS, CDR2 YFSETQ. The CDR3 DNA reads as TGCGCCAGCAGCTCCCTCCTGACTAGCGGGGTATACAATGAGCAGTTCTTC. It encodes CASSSLLTSGVYNEQFF.

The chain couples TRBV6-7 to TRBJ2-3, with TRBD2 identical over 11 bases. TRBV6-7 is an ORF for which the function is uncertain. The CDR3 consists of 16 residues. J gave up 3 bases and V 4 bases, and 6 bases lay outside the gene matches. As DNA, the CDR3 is TGTGCCAGCAGTTTTACTAGCGGGGGAGGAACAGATACGCAGTATTTT. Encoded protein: CASSFTSGGGTDTQYF.

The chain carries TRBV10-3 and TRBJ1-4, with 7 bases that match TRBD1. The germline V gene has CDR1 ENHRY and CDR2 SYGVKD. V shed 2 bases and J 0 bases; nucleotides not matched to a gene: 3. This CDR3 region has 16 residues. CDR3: CAISELQGATNEKLFF. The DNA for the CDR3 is TGTGCCATCAGTGAGCTGCAGGGGGCAACTAATGAAAAACTGTTTTTT.

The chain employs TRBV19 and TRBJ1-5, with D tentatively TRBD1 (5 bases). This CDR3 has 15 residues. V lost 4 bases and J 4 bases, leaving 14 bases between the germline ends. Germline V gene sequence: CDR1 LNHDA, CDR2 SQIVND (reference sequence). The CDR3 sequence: CASSRGDRGNQPQHF. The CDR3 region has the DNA TGTGCCAGTAGTAGAGGTGACAGAGGAAATCAGCCCCAGCATTTT.

The CDR3 spells CASNLQVYTF. The CDR3 nucleotides read TGTGCCAGCAACCTACAGGTCTACACCTTC. This chain joins TRBV2 and TRBJ1-2; weak D call: TRBD1 (5 bases). CDR3 length equals 10 residues. Germline V CDR1 and CDR2: SNHLY, FYNNEI. Trimming removed 7 bases from V and 10 bases from J, with 10 bases in between.

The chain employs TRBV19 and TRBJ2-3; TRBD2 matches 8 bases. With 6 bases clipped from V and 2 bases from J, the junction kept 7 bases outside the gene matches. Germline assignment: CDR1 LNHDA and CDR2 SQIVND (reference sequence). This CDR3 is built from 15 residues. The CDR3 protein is CASSPGGRITDTQYF. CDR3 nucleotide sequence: TGTGCCAGTAGCCCGGGGGGGCGAATCACAGATACGCAGTATTTT.

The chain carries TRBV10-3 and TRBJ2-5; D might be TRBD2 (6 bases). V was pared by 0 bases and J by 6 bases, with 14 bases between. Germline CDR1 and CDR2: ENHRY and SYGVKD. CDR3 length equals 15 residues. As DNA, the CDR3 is TGTGCCATCAGTGAGTCTGGGAGGATCGGAAAGACCCAGTACTTC. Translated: CAISESGRIGKTQYF.

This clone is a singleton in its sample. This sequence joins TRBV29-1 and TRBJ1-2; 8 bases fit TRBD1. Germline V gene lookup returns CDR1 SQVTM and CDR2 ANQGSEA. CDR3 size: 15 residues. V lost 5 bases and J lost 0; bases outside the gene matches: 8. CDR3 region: CSVRTGMAANYGYTF. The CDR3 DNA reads TGCAGCGTTAGGACAGGGATGGCCGCTAACTATGGCTACACCTTC.

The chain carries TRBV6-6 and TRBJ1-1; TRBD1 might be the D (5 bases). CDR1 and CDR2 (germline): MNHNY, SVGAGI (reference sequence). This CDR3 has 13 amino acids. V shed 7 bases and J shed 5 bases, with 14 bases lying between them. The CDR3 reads CASTGMEGTEAFF. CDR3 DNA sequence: TGTGCCAGCACCGGAATGGAGGGGACTGAAGCTTTCTTT.

CDR3 nucleotide sequence: TGTGCCTGGACTTGGAACTTTCTGAGCGAGGGTGAAGCTTTCTTT. Protein: CAWTWNFLSEGEAFF. The chain employs TRBV30 and TRBJ1-1, with unresolved D. Trimming cost V 4 bases and J 7 bases, with 22 bases left between them. Germline V lookup: CDR1 GTSNPN, CDR2 SVGIG (reference sequence). The CDR3 sequence is 15 residues long.

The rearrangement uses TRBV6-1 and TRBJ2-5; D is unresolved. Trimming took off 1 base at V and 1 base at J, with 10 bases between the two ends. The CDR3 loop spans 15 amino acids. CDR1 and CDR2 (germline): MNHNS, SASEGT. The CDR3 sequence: CASSEDGRIQETQYF. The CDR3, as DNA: TGTGCCAGCAGTGAAGATGGCCGAATCCAAGAGACCCAGTACTTC.

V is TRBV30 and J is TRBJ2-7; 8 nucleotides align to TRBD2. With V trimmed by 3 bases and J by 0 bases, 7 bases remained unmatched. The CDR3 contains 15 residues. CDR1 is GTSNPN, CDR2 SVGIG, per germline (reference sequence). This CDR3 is CAWSGEGTSSYEQYF. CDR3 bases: TGTGCCTGGAGCGGGGAGGGGACTAGCTCCTACGAGCAGTACTTC.

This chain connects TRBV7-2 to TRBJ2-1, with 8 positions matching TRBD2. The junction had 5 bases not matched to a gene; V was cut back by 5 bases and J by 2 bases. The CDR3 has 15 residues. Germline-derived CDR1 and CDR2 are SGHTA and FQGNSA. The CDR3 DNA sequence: TGTGCCAGCAGCCCTAGCGGGCAGACCTACAATGAGCAGTTCTTC. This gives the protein CASSPSGQTYNEQFF.

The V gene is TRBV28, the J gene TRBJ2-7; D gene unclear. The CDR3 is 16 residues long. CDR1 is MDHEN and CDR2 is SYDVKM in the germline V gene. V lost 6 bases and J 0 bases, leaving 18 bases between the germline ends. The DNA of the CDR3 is TGTGCCAGCAGGAACAACCGGGTCCCGAGCTCCTACGAGCAGTACTTC. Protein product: CASRNNRVPSSYEQYF.

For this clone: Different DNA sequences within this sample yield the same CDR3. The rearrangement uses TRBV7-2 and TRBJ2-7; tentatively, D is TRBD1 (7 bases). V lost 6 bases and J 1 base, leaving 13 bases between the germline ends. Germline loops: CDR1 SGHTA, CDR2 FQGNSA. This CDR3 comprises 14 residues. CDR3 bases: TGTGCCAGCAGTAGCGGACAGGTATCCTACGAGCAGTACTTC. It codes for CASSSGQVSYEQYF.

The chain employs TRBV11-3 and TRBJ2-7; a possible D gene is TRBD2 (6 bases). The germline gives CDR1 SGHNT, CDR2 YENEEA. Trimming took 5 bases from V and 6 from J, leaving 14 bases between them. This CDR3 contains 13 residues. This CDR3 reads CASSPVGGGEQYF. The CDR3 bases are TGTGCCAGCAGCCCCGTGGGGGGAGGCGAGCAGTACTTC. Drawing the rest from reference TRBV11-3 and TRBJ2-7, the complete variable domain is EAGVVQSPRYKIIEKKQPVAFWCNPISGHNTLYWYLQNLGQGPELLIRYENEEAVDDSQLPKDRFSAERLKGVDSTLKIQPAELGDSAVYLCASSPVGGGEQYFGPGTRLTVT.

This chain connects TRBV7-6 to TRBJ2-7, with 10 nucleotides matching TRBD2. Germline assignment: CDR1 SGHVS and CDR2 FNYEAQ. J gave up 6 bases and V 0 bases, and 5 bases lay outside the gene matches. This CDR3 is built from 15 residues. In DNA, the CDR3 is TGTGCCAGCAGCTTAGCTCTAGCGGGAGAAGTCGAGCAGTACTTC. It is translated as CASSLALAGEVEQYF.

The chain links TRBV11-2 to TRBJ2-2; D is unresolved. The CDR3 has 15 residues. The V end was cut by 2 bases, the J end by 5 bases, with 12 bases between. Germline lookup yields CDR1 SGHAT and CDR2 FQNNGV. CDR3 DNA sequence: TGTGCCAGCAGCTTACTAGGGAAGAGGACCGGGGAGCTGTTTTTT. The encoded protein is CASSLLGKRTGELFF.

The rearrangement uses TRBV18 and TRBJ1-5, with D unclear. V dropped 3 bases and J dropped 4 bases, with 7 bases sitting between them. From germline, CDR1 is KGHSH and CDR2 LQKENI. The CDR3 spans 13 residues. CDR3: CASSPQPNQPQHF. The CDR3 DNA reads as TGTGCCAGCTCACCCCAACCGAATCAGCCCCAGCATTTT.

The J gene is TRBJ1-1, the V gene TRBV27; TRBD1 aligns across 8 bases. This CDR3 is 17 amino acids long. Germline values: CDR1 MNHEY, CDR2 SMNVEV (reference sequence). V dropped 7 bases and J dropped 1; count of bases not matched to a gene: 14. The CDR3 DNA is TGTGCCAGCATCAAAGCCTCAGGGGGCCTTAGGAACACTGAAGCTTTCTTT. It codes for CASIKASGGLRNTEAFF.